This record covers a single TCR beta chain. Its specificity is not known. This may arise from a read error, as a much more abundant clone is one base away. These data originate in a study of blood T cells in healthy people across ages. CDR3 length: 15 amino acids. V shed 4 bases and J 8 bases; nucleotides not matched to a gene: 9. CDR1 is LGHNA and CDR2 is YSLEER in the germline V gene. Study results and limitations: Long-lived and aged donors differed, with more naive CD4+ cells and higher diversity in the long-lived. Significant beta diversity loss was already apparent by age 40, declining roughly linearly.

Next came a second PCR, run for roughly 6 to 11 cycles, which used a sample-barcoded 5' primer along with a J-beta primer mix. TCRdb redid the calling of the 5' RACE reads with MiXCR, one entry per CDR3 protein. The sample has roughly 900,000 distinct CDR3 sequences; around 30% are singletons. The rearrangement joins TRBV4-3 to TRBJ2-1; 9 bases fit TRBD2. The sample consisted of blood. This TCR derives from a woman over 75 in good health. The CDR3 nucleotides are TGCGCCAGCAGCCGAACGAGCGGGGGGCCGTATGAGCAGTTCTTC. As protein: CASSRTSGGPYEQFF.